Listed below are T cell receptor beta chains from one sample, sequenced in a study of blood T cell repertoires in COVID-19. This table comes from immunoSEQ multiplex PCR, and its TCRdb copy is limited to in-frame clones, with some not included. This sample yields 400,000 to 450,000 clones, of which around 89% are seen a single time; roughly an eighth belongs to the top ten. The source material was peripheral blood. The receptor set was obtained from a woman in her forties or fifties with COVID-19, enrolled during active disease. Each CDR3 is given with its conserved first and last residue. Fields, in order: D gene, V gene, clone size, J gene, CDR3 protein, CDR3 DNA. A D gene is named only where the DNA matches it firmly. The listing skips clone size in some rows; elsewhere it reads once, few, many or a size class.

d_gene: .
v_gene: TRBV9
abundance: .
j_gene: TRBJ1-4
CDR3aa: CASSPQTQNEKLFF
CDR3nt: TGTGCCAGCAGCCCCCAGACACAGAATGAAAAACTGTTTTTT

d_gene: .
v_gene: TRBV27
abundance: .
j_gene: TRBJ2-7
CDR3aa: CASSRLDSYEQYF
CDR3nt: TGTGCCAGCAGTAGACTAGATTCCTACGAGCAGTACTTC

d_gene: TRBD2
v_gene: TRBV5-1
abundance: .
j_gene: TRBJ2-1
CDR3aa: CASSLDSGLGNEQFF
CDR3nt: TGCGCCAGCAGCTTGGATAGCGGGCTCGGCAATGAGCAGTTCTTC

d_gene: .
v_gene: TRBV7-3
abundance: .
j_gene: TRBJ2-3
CDR3aa: CASSQAAATDTQYF
CDR3nt: TGTGCCAGCAGCCAGGCCGCCGCGACAGATACGCAGTATTTT

d_gene: .
v_gene: TRBV24-1
abundance: .
j_gene: TRBJ2-1
CDR3aa: CATNSRGGVYNEQFF
CDR3nt: TGTGCCACAAACTCCAGGGGCGGCGTGTACAATGAGCAGTTCTTC

d_gene: TRBD1
v_gene: TRBV28
abundance: few
j_gene: TRBJ1-2
CDR3aa: CASSPPTGNYGYTF
CDR3nt: TGTGCCAGCAGTCCCCCGACAGGGAACTATGGCTACACCTTC

d_gene: .
v_gene: TRBV24-1
abundance: .
j_gene: TRBJ1-4
CDR3aa: CATSDLDKKLFF
CDR3nt: TGTGCCACCAGTGACCTGGACAAAAAACTGTTTTTT

d_gene: .
v_gene: TRBV7-9
abundance: .
j_gene: TRBJ1-5
CDR3aa: CASSARSEGQPQHF
CDR3nt: TGTGCCAGCAGCGCACGCTCGGAGGGTCAGCCCCAGCATTTT

d_gene: .
v_gene: TRBV10-3
abundance: .
j_gene: TRBJ2-2
CDR3aa: CAISEDQGGELFF
CDR3nt: TGTGCCATCAGTGAGGATCAGGGCGGGGAGCTGTTTTTT

d_gene: .
v_gene: TRBV19
abundance: .
j_gene: TRBJ1-4
CDR3aa: CASSIPGRPNEKLFF
CDR3nt: TGTGCCAGTAGTATCCCAGGCCGCCCTAATGAAAAACTGTTTTTT

d_gene: TRBD1
v_gene: TRBV30
abundance: .
j_gene: TRBJ1-1
CDR3aa: CAWSRQGDTEAFF
CDR3nt: TGTGCCTGGAGCCGACAGGGTGACACTGAAGCTTTCTTT

d_gene: .
v_gene: TRBV6-5
abundance: .
j_gene: TRBJ2-4
CDR3aa: CASSGRENIQYF
CDR3nt: TGTGCCAGTTCCGGCAGGGAAAACATTCAGTACTTC

d_gene: .
v_gene: TRBV4-2
abundance: once
j_gene: TRBJ1-4
CDR3aa: CASSQGPIGDAEKLFF
CDR3nt: TGTGCCAGCAGCCAAGGGCCGATCGGGGATGCTGAAAAACTGTTTTTT

d_gene: .
v_gene: TRBV27
abundance: .
j_gene: TRBJ1-2
CDR3aa: CASSRDATSNYGYTF
CDR3nt: TGTGCCAGCAGCCGTGACGCGACTTCTAACTATGGCTACACCTTC

d_gene: .
v_gene: TRBV5-1
abundance: .
j_gene: TRBJ2-7
CDR3aa: CASSWPRGHEQYF
CDR3nt: TGCGCCAGCAGCTGGCCCAGGGGTCACGAGCAGTACTTC

d_gene: .
v_gene: TRBV5-6
abundance: .
j_gene: TRBJ2-3
CDR3aa: CASSSLNTDTQYF
CDR3nt: TGTGCCAGCAGCTCCCTAAATACAGATACGCAGTATTTT

d_gene: TRBD1
v_gene: TRBV18
abundance: .
j_gene: TRBJ1-3
CDR3aa: CASSLVGRTGASGNTIYF
CDR3nt: TGTGCCAGCTCACTTGTAGGCCGGACAGGGGCGTCTGGAAACACCATATATTTT

d_gene: .
v_gene: TRBV4-1
abundance: few
j_gene: TRBJ1-4
CDR3aa: CASSQPLRDNEKLFF
CDR3nt: TGCGCCAGCAGCCAACCGCTGCGCGATAATGAAAAACTGTTTTTT

d_gene: .
v_gene: TRBV7-9
abundance: .
j_gene: TRBJ2-7
CDR3aa: CASSLEGTLFSYEQYF
CDR3nt: TGTGCCAGCAGCTTAGAGGGGACACTATTTTCCTACGAGCAGTACTTC

d_gene: TRBD1
v_gene: TRBV18
abundance: few
j_gene: TRBJ2-1
CDR3aa: CASSPSGTGNEQFF
CDR3nt: TGTGCCAGCTCACCCTCCGGGACAGGGAATGAGCAGTTCTTC

d_gene: .
v_gene: TRBV5-1
abundance: .
j_gene: TRBJ1-5
CDR3aa: CASSSGSGSNQPQHF
CDR3nt: TGCGCCAGCAGCTCCGGTTCTGGTAGCAATCAGCCCCAGCATTTT

d_gene: TRBD2
v_gene: TRBV7-9
abundance: .
j_gene: TRBJ2-5
CDR3aa: CASSLSGLAKTQYF
CDR3nt: TGTGCCAGCAGCCTCTCGGGACTAGCGAAGACCCAGTACTTC